This T cell receptor beta chain derives from a study of shared clonotypes between healthy human individuals (dated by TCRdb to 2020 to 2022). Background on the whole study: Two women and a few men aged 18 to 49 years were included in the cohort. Blood TCR repertoires of roughly five healthy adults were deeply sequenced to estimate repertoire size and the extent of clonotype sharing between individuals. For each donor, CD4 naive and CD4 memory were each given three plates, CD8 naive was given two plates, and CD8 memory was given one plate. Between about 0.85 and 9.5 billion PBMCs per donor were obtained by leukapheresis. To increase sequencing depth and limit assay-specific biases, TCR repertoire library preparation and sequencing were carried out by different laboratories using diverse techniques. What the study reported, not specific to this receptor: Naive subsets generally had larger estimated clonotype richness than memory subsets did. Only blood was sampled, and tissue TCR repertoires likely differ from those in blood. Compared with non-shared clonotypes, the clonotypes found in all four sorted-subset donors had higher generation probabilities. Sharing across a few donors was observed for roughly 5% of naive CD4, over 3% of naive CD8, 2% to 2.5% of memory CD4, and about 0.38% of memory CD8 clonotypes. Because the study included only a small number of donors, the genetic and exposure-history diversity represented was limited. Based on pairwise subsampling, the degree of clonotype sharing among donors was expected to be affected by sequencing depth. Incomplete sequencing was indicated by rarefaction of sorted-subset datasets, despite the large sequencing depth.

A remark on this clone: Its recognized antigen is unknown. Qualities for individual bases were not recorded, and no much larger clone is one base off.

Deletion took 3 bases off V and 4 bases off J, with a span of 18 bases between the germline ends. The CDR3 spans 16 residues, from the cysteine through the phenylalanine. Just CDR3 DNA is preserved here, 48 bases in frame from base 1. Using the deep immunoSEQ assay, TCR CDR3 regions were amplified from genomic DNA by multiplex PCR. For each cell subset, the extracted genomic DNA was distributed evenly across all wells of several immunoSEQ 96-well plates, and each plate served as one replicate. For sorted subsets, about 200 ng genomic DNA, equal to 30,000 or so T cell genomes, was loaded into each replicate PCR. Purified libraries were quantified with a Qubit 3.0 fluorometer, sized on a Bioanalyzer 2100, and re-quantified with the KAPA Library Quantification kit. A separate single-read 150-cycle Illumina NextSeq 550 flow cell was used to sequence each immunoSEQ 96-well plate. Concerning the study's data processing: Because only junctional sequences without quality scores were contained in the immunoSEQ output, filtering matching that applied to full-length reads could not be performed. To assign V/J genes and CDR3, sequences were annotated using PyIR, a Python wrapper for IgBLAST v1.9, with IMGT germline references. Reads with weak V/J assignments (E-value above 1e-6), missing CDR3, stop codons, out-of-frame junctions, or ambiguous translated residues were removed. V3J clonotypes were defined as sequences sharing the same inferred V gene, J gene, and CDR3 amino acid sequence. To compute the percentage overlap between repertoires, the number of shared unique clonotypes was divided by the size of the smaller repertoire. RTK rarefaction, the Chao1 estimator, and Recon v2.1 estimates of unobserved clonotypes were used to assess repertoire richness. OLGA was used to compute generation probabilities for all TCRbeta clonotypes that the gDNA method yielded from a few donors. TCRdb holds this immuneACCESS table with in-frame rearrangements only. Some clones are missing; in checked studies, unresolved V genes explain under half, and the rest has no known cause. V, J and clone size are taken as reported in that table, and D and trimming were inferred from the DNA itself. The sample records around 700,000 clones, roughly 70% of which are singletons. Of the sample, over 1.5% is held by the ten largest clones.

Donors were healthy HIV-negative adults with no recently reported acute infections or vaccinations. All donors were Caucasian adults living in Nashville, Tennessee, USA. CD4+ T cells were enriched by magnetic negative selection, after which naive cells were positively selected on CD45RA and the negative fraction was taken as the memory subset. After blood collection by leukapheresis, PBMCs were isolated using Ficoll-Histopaque density gradient centrifugation and then cryopreserved in the vapor phase of liquid nitrogen. Analytical flow cytometry was used to check the purity and quantity of each magnetically sorted T cell population. From each sorted fraction, genomic DNA was isolated and quantified by UV absorbance on a Nanodrop 2000c.

Source material: memory CD4+ T cells sorted from blood. Sample cell subset or site, as interpreted from the label and publication: CD45RA-negative fraction. The chain is encoded by TRBV23-1 joined to TRBJ2-5, with the D call perhaps TRBD1 or TRBD2, as 5 bases match in each case. TRBV23-1 is assigned to the ORF class and has an uncertain function. This clonotype was obtained from a young woman in good health. The CDR3 corresponds to CASSHPRTPRGETQYF. Read as DNA, the sequence is TGCGCCAGCAGTCACCCTCGAACCCCGAGGGGAGAGACCCAGTACTTC.